This T cell receptor (beta chain) was found in a study of OX40 agonist ivuxolimab in advanced cancers. Overall study: From roughly 23 to 90 years was the age range, with a mean of around 57 years, and around 80% were male.

Of note for this clone: Its matching antigen is unknown.

Broader study findings: Normalized T-cell clonal expansion was also low in some nonresponders. No determination was made of the antigen specificity of the expanded peripheral T cells.

Assay used: immunoSEQ multiplex PCR; TCRdb lists only in-frame clones, some missing. The table includes 80,000 or so clones, 92% detected once. Sequences were derived from CD4+ or CD8+ T cells sorted from blood, sampled in a trial of the OX40 agonist ivuxolimab. The receptor's source is an adult with an advanced solid tumor such as melanoma, head and neck, liver or kidney cancer.

The DNA for the CDR3 is TGTGCTAGTGCGTTTAACACTGAAGCTTTCTTT. Translation gives CASAFNTEAFF. The chain has TRBV12-5 and TRBJ1-1; D is ambiguous. With 7 bases removed from V and 2 bases from J, the gap between germline ends came to 5 bases. Germline CDR1 LGHNT, CDR2 FRNRAP. The CDR3 is made up of 11 amino acids.